This TCR beta chain came from a study of response to subunit inactivated influenza vaccine. TCRdb passed the RT-PCR reads through MiXCR, listing each CDR3 protein once. The data contain approximately 170,000 distinct CDR3 sequences, around 14% of them singletons. Turning to this clonotype: What it recognizes is unknown.

Germline V gene sequence: CDR1 SNHLY, CDR2 FYNNEI. V was cut by 3 bases and J by 0 bases, with 9 bases left in between. This CDR3 contains 15 residues. Study observations and caveats: Authors suggested few new T cells are recruited by each seasonal influenza vaccination.

The clonotype was recovered from a man in his fifties who received an inactivated influenza vaccine. The sample consisted of CD8+ T cells sorted from PBMCs, taken 5 to 6 days after vaccination. The rearrangement uses TRBV2 and TRBJ1-5; tentative D call: TRBD1 (5 bases). CDR3 nucleotides: TGTGCCAGCAGTGACGTGACAGCTAGCAATCAGCCCCAGCATTTT. Amino acid sequence: CASSDVTASNQPQHF. The entire variable domain, with the rest obtained from reference TRBV2 and TRBJ1-5, is as follows: EPEVTQTPSHQVTQMGQEVILRCVPISNHLYFYWYRQILGQKVEFLVSFYNNEISEKSEIFDDQFSVERPDGSNFTLKIRSTKLEDSAMYFCASSDVTASNQPQHFGDGTRLSIL.